This T cell receptor (beta chain) was captured by sequencing in a study of shared clonotypes between healthy human individuals. Points from the study as a whole: Naive subsets generally had larger estimated richness than memory subsets.

Into CD45RA+ naive and CD45RA-negative memory subsets, the CD4+ cells were split. Deep-level assay runs were performed. Sequencing used immunoSEQ multiplex PCR; TCRdb keeps in-frame clones, though not all of them. The sample lists roughly 2.2 million clones; about 92% were seen once. V was clipped by 0 bases and J by 6 bases, with 6 bases between them. The CDR3 covers 13 residues. Germline CDR1 and CDR2: SGDLS and YYNGEE. Note on this clone: Its target is unknown.

Sequenced input: naive CD4+ T cells from PBMCs. The subset here: CD45RA+ positively selected. The rearrangement uses TRBV9 and TRBJ2-2; a possible D gene is TRBD2 (5 bases). This sequence originates from a man aged 18-30 years in good health. Some clones in this sample may be carry-over from other donors' samples. CDR3 in DNA: TGTGCCAGCAGCGTAGCTAGCCCCGGGGAGCTGTTTTTT. Its translation: CASSVASPGELFF.